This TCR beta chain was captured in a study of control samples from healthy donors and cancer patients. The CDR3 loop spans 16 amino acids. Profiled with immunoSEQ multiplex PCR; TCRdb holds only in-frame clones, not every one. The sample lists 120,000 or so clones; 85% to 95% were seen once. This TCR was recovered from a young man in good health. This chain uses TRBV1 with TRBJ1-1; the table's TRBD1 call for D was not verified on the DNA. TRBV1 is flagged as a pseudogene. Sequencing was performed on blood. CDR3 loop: CTSSQERTGGNTEAFF. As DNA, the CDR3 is TGCACCAGCAGCCAAGAAAGGACAGGGGGGAACACTGAAGCTTTCTTT.